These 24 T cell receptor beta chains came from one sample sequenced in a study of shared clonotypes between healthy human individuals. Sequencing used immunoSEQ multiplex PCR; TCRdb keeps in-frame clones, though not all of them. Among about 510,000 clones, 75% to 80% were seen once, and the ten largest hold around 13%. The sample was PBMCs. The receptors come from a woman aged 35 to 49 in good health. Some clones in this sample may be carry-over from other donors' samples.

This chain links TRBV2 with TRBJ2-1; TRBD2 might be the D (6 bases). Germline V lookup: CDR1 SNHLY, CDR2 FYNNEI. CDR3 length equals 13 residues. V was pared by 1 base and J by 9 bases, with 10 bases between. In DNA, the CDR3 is TGTGCCAGCAGTGAAGGGGGTAGCGGTGAGCAGTTCTTC. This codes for CASSEGGSGEQFF.

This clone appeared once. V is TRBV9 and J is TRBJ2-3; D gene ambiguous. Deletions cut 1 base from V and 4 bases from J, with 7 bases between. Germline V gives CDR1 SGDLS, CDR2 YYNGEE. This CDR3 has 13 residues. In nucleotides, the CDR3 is TGTGCCAGCAGCGTATCGGTGCCAGATACGCAGTATTTT. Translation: CASSVSVPDTQYF. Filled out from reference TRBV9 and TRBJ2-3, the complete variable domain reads DSGVTQTPKHLITATGQRVTLRCSPRSGDLSVYWYQQSLDQGLQFLIQYYNGEERAKGNILERFSAQQFPDLHSELNLSSLELGDSALYFCASSVSVPDTQYFGPGTRLTVL.

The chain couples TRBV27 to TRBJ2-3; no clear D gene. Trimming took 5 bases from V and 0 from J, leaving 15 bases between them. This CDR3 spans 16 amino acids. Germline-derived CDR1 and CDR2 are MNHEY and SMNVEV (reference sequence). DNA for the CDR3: TGTGCCAGCAGTCGGGCGGCTCCAGCTAGCACAGATACGCAGTATTTT. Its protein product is CASSRAAPASTDTQYF.

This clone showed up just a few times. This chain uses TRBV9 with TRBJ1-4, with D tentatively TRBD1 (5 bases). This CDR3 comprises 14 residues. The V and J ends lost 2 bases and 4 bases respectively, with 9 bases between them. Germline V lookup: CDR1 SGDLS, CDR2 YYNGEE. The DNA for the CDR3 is TGTGCCAGCAGCGTGGAGGGGAATAATGAAAAACTGTTTTTT. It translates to CASSVEGNNEKLFF.

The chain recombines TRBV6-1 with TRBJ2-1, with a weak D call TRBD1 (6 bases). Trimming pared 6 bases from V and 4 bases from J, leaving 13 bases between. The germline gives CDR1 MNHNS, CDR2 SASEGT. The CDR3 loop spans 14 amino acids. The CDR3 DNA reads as TGTGCCAGCAGCGAAAGGACAGATTACAATGAGCAGTTCTTC. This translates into CASSERTDYNEQFF.

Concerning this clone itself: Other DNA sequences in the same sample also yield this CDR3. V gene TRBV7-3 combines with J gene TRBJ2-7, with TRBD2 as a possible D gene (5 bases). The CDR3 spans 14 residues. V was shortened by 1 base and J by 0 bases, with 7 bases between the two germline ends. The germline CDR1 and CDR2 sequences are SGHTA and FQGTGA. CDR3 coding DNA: TGTGCCAGCAGCTTAAGTGGGAGCTCCTACGAGCAGTACTTC. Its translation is CASSLSGSSYEQYF.

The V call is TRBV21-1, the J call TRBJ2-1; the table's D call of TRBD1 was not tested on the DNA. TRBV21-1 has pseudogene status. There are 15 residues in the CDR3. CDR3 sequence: CASSTKNSSYNEQFF. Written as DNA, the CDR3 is TGTGCCAGCAGCACGAAAAACAGCTCCTACAATGAGCAGTTCTTC.

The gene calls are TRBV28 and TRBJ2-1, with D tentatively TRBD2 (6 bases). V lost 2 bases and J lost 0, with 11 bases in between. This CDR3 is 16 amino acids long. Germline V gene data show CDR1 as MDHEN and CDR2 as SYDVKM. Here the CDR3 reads CASSLIAANSYNEQFF. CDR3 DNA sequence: TGTGCCAGCAGTTTAATAGCGGCCAACTCCTACAATGAGCAGTTCTTC.

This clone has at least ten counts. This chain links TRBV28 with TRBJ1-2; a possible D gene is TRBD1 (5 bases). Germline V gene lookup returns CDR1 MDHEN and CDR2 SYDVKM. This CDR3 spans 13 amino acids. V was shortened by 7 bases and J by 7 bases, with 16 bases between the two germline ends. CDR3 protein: CASTSVRASGYTF. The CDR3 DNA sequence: TGTGCCAGCACCTCGGTCAGGGCTAGTGGCTACACCTTC.

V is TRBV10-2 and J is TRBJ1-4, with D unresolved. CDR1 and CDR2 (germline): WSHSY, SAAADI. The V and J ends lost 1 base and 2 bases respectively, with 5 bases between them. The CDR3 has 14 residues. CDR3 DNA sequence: TGCGCCAGCAGTGAGTGGACTACTAATGAAAAACTGTTTTTT. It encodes CASSEWTTNEKLFF.

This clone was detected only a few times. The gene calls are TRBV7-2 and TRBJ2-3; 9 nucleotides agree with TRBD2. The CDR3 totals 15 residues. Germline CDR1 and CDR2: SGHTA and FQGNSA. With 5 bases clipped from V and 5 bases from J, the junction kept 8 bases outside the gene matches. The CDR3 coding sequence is TGTGCCAGCAGCCCCATGGCGGGAGGGGGAGATACGCAGTATTTT. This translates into CASSPMAGGGDTQYF.

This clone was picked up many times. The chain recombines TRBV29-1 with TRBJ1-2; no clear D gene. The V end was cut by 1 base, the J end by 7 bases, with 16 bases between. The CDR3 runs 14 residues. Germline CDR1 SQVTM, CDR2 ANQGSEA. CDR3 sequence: CSVEVVGRNRGYTF. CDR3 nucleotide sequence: TGCAGCGTTGAAGTGGTCGGGCGGAATCGTGGCTACACCTTC.

The CDR3 nucleotides are TGTGCCTGGAGTGACGGGCGGCAGCCCCAGCATTTT. Its translation: CAWSDGRQPQHF. This rearrangement joins TRBV30 to TRBJ1-5; D unclear. V dropped 1 base and J dropped 7 bases, with 8 bases sitting between them. There are 12 residues in the CDR3. Per germline, CDR1 GTSNPN and CDR2 SVGIG (reference sequence).

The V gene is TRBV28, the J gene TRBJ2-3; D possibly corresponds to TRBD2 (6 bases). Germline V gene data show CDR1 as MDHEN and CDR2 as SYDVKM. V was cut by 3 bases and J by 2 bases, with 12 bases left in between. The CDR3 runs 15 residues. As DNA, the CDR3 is TGTGCCAGCAGTTTCTTTAGCGGTGCCACAGATACGCAGTATTTT. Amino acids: CASSFFSGATDTQYF.

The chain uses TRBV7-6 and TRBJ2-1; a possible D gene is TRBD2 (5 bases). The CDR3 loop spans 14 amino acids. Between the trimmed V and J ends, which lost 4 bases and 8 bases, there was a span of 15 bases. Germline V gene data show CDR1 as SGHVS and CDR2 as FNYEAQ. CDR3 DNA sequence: TGTGCCAGCAGCTCCTCAGACTGGGGAGATGAGCAGTTCTTC. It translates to CASSSSDWGDEQFF.

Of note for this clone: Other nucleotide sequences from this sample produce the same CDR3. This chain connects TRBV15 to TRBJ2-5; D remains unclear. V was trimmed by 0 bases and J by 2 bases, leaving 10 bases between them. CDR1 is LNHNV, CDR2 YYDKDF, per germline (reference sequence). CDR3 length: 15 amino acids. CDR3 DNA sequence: TGTGCCACCAGCAGAGATCTGGGAACACAAGAGACCCAGTACTTC. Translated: CATSRDLGTQETQYF.

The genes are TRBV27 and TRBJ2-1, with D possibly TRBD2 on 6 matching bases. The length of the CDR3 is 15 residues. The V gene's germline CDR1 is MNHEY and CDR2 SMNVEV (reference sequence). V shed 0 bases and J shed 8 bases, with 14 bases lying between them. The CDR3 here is CASSLSRTNFDEQFF. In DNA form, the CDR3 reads TGTGCCAGCAGTTTATCACGGACTAATTTCGATGAGCAGTTCTTC.

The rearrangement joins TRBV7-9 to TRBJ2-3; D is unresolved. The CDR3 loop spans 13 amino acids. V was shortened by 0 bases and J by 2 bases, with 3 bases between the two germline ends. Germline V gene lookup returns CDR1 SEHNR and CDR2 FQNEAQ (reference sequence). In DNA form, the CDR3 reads TGTGCCAGCAGCTTAGCTACCACAGATACGCAGTATTTT. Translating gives CASSLATTDTQYF.

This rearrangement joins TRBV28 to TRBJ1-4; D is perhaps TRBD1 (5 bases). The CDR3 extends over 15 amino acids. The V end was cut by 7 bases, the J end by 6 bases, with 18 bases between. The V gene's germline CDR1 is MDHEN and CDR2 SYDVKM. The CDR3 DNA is TGTGCCAGCATCCCTCGCGGGGGGGGTGATGAAAAACTGTTTTTT. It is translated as CASIPRGGGDEKLFF. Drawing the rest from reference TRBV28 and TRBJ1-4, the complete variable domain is DVKVTQSSRYLVKRTGEKVFLECVQDMDHENMFWYRQDPGLGLRLIYFSYDVKMKEKGDIPEGYSVSREKKERFSLILESASTNQTSMYLCASIPRGGGDEKLFFGSGTQLSVL.

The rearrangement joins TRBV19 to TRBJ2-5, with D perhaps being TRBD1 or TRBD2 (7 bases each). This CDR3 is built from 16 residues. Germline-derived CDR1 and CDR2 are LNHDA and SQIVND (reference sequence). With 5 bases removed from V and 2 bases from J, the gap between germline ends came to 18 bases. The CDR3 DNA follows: TGTGCCAGTAGTTCCCGGCGGGGGACAGCTCAAGAGACCCAGTACTTC. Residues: CASSSRRGTAQETQYF.

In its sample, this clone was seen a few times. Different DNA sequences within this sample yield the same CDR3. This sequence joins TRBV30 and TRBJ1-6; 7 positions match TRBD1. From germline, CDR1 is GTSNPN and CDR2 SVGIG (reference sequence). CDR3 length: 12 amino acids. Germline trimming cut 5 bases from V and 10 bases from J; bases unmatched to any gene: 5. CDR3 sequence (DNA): TGTGCCTGGGACAGGGAAGGATCACCCCTCCACTTT. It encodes CAWDREGSPLHF.

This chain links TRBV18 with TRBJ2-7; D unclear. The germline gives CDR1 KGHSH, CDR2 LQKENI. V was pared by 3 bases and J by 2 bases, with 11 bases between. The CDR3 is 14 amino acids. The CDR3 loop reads CASSPDIVPYEQYF. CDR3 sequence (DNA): TGTGCCAGCTCACCTGACATCGTCCCCTACGAGCAGTACTTC.

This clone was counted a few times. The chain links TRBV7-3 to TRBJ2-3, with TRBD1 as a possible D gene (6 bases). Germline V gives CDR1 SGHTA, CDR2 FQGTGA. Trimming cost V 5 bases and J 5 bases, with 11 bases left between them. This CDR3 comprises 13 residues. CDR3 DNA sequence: TGTGCCAGCAGCATGGGACAATTAGATACGCAGTATTTT. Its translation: CASSMGQLDTQYF.

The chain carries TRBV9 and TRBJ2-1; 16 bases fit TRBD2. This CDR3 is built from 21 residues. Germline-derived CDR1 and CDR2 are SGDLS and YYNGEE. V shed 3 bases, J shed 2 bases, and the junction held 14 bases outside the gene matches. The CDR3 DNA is TGTGCCAGCAGCGCCCCGACGGGACTAGCGGGAGGGGTGATCGCCTACAATGAGCAGTTCTTC. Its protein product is CASSAPTGLAGGVIAYNEQFF.